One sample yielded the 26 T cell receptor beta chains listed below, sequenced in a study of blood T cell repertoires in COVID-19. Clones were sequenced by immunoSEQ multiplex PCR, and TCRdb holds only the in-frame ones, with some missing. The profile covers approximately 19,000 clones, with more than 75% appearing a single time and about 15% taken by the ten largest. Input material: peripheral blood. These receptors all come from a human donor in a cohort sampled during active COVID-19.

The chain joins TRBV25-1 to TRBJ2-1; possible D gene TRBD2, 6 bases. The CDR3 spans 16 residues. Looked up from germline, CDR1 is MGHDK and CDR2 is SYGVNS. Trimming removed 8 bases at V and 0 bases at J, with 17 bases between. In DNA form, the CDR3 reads TGTGCCAGCGGAGGGACTGGCCCAAGCTCCTACAATGAGCAGTTCTTC. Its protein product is CASGGTGPSSYNEQFF.

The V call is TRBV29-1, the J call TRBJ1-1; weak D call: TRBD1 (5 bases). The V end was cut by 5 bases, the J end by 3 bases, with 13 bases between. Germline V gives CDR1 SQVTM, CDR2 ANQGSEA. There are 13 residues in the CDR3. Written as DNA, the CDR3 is TGCAGCGTTTACTTAGGGGTGTACACTGAAGCTTTCTTT. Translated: CSVYLGVYTEAFF. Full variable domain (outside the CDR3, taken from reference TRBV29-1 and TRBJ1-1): SAVISQKPSRDICQRGTSLTIQCQVDSQVTMMFWYRQQPGQSLTLIATANQGSEATYESGFVIDKFPISRPNLTFSTLTVSNMSPEDSSIYLCSVYLGVYTEAFFGQGTRLTVV.

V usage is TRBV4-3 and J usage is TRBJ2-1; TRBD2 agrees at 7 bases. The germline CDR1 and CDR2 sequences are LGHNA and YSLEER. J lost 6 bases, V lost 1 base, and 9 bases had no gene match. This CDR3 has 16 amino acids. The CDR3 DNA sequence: TGCGCCAGCAGCCAAGGTCTAACCGGGGGGATCAATGAGCAGTTCTTC. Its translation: CASSQGLTGGINEQFF.

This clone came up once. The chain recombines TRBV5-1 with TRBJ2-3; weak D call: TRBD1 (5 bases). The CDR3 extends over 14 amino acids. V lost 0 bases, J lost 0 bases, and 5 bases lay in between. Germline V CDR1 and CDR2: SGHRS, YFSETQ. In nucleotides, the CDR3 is TGCGCCAGCAGCTTGGACAGGAGCACAGATACGCAGTATTTT. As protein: CASSLDRSTDTQYF.

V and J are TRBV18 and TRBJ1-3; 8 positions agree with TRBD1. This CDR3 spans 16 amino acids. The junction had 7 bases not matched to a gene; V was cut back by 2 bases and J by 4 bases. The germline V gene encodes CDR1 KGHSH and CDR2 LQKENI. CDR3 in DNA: TGTGCCAGCTCACCAACCTCCGGGACAGGAGGAAACACCATATATTTT. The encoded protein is CASSPTSGTGGNTIYF. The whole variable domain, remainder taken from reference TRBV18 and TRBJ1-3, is NAGVMQNPRHLVRRRGQEARLRCSPMKGHSHVYWYRQLPEEGLKFMVYLQKENIIDESGMPKERFSAEFPKEGPSILRIQQVVRGDSAAYFCASSPTSGTGGNTIYFGEGSWLTVV.

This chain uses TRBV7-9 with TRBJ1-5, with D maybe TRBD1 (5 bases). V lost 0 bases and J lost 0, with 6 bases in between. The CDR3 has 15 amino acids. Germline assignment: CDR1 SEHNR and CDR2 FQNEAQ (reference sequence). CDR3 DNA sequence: TGTGCCAGCAGCTTAGCAGGGGATAGCAATCAGCCCCAGCATTTT. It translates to CASSLAGDSNQPQHF.

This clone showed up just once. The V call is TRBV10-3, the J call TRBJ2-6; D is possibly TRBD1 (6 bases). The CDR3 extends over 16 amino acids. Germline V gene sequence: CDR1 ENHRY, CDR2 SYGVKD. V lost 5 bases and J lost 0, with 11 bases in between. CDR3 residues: CAISTKGDSGANVLTF. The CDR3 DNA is TGTGCCATCAGTACTAAGGGGGACTCTGGGGCCAACGTCCTGACTTTC.

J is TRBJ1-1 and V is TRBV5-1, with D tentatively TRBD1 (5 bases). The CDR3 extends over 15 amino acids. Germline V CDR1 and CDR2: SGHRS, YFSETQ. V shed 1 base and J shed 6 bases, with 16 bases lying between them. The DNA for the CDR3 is TGCGCCAGCAGCTTGTACGACGGGGGTGACTCTGAAGCTTTCTTT. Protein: CASSLYDGGDSEAFF.

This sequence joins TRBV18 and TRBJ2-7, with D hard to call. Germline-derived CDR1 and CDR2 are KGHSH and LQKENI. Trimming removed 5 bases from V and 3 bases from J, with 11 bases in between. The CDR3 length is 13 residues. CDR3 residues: CASSSQPGYEQYF. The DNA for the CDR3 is TGTGCCAGCTCATCGCAACCGGGCTACGAGCAGTACTTC.

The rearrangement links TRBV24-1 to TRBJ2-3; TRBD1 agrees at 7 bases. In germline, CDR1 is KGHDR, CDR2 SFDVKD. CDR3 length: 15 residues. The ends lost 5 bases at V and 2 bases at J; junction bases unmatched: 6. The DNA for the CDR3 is TGTGCCACCAGTGTGGGACAGTTCCTCACAGATACGCAGTATTTT. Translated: CATSVGQFLTDTQYF.

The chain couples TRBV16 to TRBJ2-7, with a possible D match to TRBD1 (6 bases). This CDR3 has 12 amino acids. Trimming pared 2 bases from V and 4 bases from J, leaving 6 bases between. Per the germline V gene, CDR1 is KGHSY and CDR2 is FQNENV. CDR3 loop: CASSQRGYEQYF. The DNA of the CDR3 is TGTGCCAGCAGCCAAAGGGGGTACGAGCAGTACTTC. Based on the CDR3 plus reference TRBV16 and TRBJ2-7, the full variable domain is GEEVAQTPKHLVRGEGQKAKLYCAPIKGHSYVFWYQQVLKNEFKFLISFQNENVFDETGMPKERFSAKCLPNSPCSLEIQATKLEDSAVYFCASSQRGYEQYFGPGTRLTVT.

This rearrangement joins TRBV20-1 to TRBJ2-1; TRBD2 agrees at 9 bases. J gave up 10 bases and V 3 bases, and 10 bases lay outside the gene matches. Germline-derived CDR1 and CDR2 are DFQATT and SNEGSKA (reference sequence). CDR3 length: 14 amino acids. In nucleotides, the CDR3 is TGCAGTGCTAGTGTGACTAGCGGCTTGGGAGAGCAGTTCTTC. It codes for CSASVTSGLGEQFF.

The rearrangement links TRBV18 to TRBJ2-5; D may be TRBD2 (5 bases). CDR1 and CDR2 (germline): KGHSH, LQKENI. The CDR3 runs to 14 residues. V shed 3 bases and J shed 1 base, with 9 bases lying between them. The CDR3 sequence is CASSPFRGQETQYF. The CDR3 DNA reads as TGTGCCAGCTCACCTTTCCGGGGCCAAGAGACCCAGTACTTC.

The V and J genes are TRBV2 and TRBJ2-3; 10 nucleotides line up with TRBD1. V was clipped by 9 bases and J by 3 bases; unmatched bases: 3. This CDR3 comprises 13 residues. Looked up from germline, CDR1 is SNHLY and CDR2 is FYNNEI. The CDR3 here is CARRTGGTDTQYF. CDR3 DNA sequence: TGTGCCAGAAGGACAGGGGGAACAGATACGCAGTATTTT.

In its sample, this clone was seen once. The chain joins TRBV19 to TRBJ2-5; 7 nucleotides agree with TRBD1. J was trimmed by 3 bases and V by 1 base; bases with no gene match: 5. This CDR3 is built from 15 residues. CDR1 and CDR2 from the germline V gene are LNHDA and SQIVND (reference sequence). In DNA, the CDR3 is TGTGCCAGTAGTATAGCGAGGGGGCCCGAAGAGACCCAGTACTTC. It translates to CASSIARGPEETQYF.

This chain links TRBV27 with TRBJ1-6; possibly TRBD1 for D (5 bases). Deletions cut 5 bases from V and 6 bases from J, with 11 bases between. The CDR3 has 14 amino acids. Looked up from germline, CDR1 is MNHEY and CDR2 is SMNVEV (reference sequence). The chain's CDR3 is CASSQGAVNSPLHF. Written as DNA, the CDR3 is TGTGCCAGCAGTCAAGGGGCTGTTAATTCACCCCTCCACTTT.

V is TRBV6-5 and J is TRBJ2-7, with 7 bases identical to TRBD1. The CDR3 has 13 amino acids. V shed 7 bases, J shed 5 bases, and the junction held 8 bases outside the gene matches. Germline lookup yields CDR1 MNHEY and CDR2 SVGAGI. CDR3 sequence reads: CASTGTVGNEQYF. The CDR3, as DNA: TGTGCCAGCACCGGGACAGTCGGGAACGAGCAGTACTTC.

The CDR3 region is CASSLGLAGVYEQYF. The CDR3 nucleotides read TGTGCCAGCAGCTTAGGCCTAGCGGGAGTATACGAGCAGTACTTC. The chain combines TRBV11-2 with TRBJ2-7; 10 positions agree with TRBD2. The CDR3 runs 15 residues. Germline CDR1 SGHAT, CDR2 FQNNGV. V shed 1 base, J shed 4 bases, and the junction held 4 bases outside the gene matches.

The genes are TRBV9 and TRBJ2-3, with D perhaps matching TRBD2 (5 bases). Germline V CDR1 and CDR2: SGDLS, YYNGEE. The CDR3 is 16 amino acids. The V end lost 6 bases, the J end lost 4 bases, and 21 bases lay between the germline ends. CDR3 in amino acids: CASMRDLAYSSDTQYF. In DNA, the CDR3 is TGTGCCAGCATGCGTGACCTAGCATATTCTTCAGATACGCAGTATTTT.

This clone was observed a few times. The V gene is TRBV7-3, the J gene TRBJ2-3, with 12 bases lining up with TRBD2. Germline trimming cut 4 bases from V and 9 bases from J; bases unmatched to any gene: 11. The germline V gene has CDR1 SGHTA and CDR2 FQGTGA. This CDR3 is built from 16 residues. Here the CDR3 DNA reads TGTGCCAGCAGCTCCGAGCTAGCGGGAGGGCATGAAACGCAGTATTTT. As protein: CASSSELAGGHETQYF.

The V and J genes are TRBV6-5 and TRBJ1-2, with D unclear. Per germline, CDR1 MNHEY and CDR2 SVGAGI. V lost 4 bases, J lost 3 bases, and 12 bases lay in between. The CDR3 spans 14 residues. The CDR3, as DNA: TGTGCCAGCAGTTCGCGGGCCAGCTACTATGGCTACACCTTC. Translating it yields CASSSRASYYGYTF.

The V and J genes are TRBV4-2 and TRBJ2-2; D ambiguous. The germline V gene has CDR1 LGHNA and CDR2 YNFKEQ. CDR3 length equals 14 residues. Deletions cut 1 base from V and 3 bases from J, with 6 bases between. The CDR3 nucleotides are TGTGCCAGCAGCCAAGGTCCGGACACCGGGGAGCTGTTTTTT. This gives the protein CASSQGPDTGELFF.

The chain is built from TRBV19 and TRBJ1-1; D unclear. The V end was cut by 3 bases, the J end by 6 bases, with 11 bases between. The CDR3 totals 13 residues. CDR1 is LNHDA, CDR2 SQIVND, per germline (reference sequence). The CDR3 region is CASSIGRVPEAFF. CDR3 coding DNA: TGTGCCAGTAGTATCGGGAGGGTCCCTGAAGCTTTCTTT. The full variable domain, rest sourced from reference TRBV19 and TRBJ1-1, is DGGITQSPKYLFRKEGQNVTLSCEQNLNHDAMYWYRQDPGQGLRLIYYSQIVNDFQKGDIAEGYSVSREKKESFPLTVTSAQKNPTAFYLCASSIGRVPEAFFGQGTRLTVV.

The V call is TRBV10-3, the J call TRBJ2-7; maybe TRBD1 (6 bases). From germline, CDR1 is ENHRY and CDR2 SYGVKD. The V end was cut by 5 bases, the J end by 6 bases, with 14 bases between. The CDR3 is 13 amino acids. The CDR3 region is CAISTGSYGEQYF. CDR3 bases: TGTGCCATCAGTACAGGGTCCTACGGCGAGCAGTACTTC.

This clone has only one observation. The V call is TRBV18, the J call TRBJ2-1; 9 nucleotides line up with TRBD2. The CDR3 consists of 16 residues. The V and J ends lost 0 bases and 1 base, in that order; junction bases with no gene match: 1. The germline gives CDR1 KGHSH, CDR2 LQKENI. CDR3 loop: CASSPPLAGSYNEQFF. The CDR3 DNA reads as TGTGCCAGCTCACCACCCCTAGCGGGATCCTACAATGAGCAGTTCTTC.

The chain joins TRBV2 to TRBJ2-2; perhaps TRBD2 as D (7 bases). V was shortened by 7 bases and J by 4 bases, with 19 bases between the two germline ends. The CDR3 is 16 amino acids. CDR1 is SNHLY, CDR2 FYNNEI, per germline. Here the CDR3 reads CASIPGGGRATGELFF. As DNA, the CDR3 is TGTGCCAGCATACCTGGGGGGGGCAGGGCCACCGGGGAGCTGTTTTTT.